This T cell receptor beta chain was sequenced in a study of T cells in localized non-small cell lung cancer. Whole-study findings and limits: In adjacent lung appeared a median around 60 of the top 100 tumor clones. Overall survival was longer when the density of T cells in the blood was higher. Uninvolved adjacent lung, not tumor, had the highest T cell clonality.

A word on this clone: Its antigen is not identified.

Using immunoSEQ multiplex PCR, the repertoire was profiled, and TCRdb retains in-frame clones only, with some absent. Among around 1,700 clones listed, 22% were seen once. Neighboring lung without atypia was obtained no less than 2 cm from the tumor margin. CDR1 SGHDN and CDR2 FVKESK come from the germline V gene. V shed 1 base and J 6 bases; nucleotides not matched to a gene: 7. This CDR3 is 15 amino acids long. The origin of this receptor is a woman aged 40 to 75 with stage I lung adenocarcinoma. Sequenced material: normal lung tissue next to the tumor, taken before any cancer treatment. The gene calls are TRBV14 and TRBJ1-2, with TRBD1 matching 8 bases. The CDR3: CASSQVVSGGNGYTF. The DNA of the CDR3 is TGTGCCAGCAGCCAAGTTGTGTCAGGGGGCAATGGCTACACCTTC.